This entry lists 30 T cell receptor beta chains sequenced from one sample in a study of blood T cell repertoires in COVID-19. Sequencing used immunoSEQ multiplex PCR; TCRdb keeps in-frame clones, though not all of them. This table holds about 180,000 clones, 80% to 90% found once. The sequenced sample consisted of peripheral blood. The receptors here all came from a man in his late teens or twenties who had recovered from COVID-19.

The chain has TRBV28 and TRBJ1-2; D might be TRBD1 (5 bases). There are 12 residues in the CDR3. V was trimmed by 4 bases and J by 4 bases, leaving 7 bases between them. Germline lookup yields CDR1 MDHEN and CDR2 SYDVKM. The CDR3 DNA sequence: TGTGCCAGCAGTTGGCAGGGCTATGGCTACACCTTC. This gives the protein CASSWQGYGYTF.

Only one count was recorded for this clone. The rearrangement links TRBV11-2 to TRBJ2-1; 7 bases agree with TRBD2. V shed 1 base and J 7 bases; nucleotides not matched to a gene: 4. This CDR3 region has 14 residues. Per germline, CDR1 SGHAT and CDR2 FQNNGV. The CDR3 sequence: CASSLGGRSNEQFF. DNA for the CDR3: TGTGCCAGCAGCTTAGGCGGGAGATCGAATGAGCAGTTCTTC. The full variable domain, in which reference TRBV11-2 and TRBJ2-1 provide the parts outside the CDR3, is EAGVAQSPRYKIIEKRQSVAFWCNPISGHATLYWYQQILGQGPKLLIQFQNNGVVDDSQLPKDRFSAERLKGVDSTLKIQPAKLEDSAVYLCASSLGGRSNEQFFGPGTRLTVL.

The rearrangement uses TRBV7-9 and TRBJ1-6; 7 nucleotides line up with TRBD1. Germline-derived CDR1 and CDR2 are SEHNR and FQNEAQ (reference sequence). The V gene end was trimmed by 4 bases and the J gene end by 10 bases; junction bases not matched to a gene: 13. CDR3 size: 16 residues. The CDR3 bases are TGTGCCAGCAGCTCAACTTTAGGAGGGGGCCAGTCACCCCTCCACTTT. Amino acid sequence: CASSSTLGGGQSPLHF.

Worth noting for this clone: At one end the junction does not follow the germline gene, possibly because of a read error. The V gene is TRBV7-7, the J gene TRBJ2-2; perhaps TRBD1 as D (6 bases). The CDR3 totals 16 residues. The germline V gene encodes CDR1 SSHAT and CDR2 FNYEAQ (reference sequence). The CDR3 region has the DNA TGTGCTAGCAGCACTTCAGGGGCCGCGAACACCGGGGAGCTGTTTTTT. This codes for CASSTSGAANTGELFF. Looking up the rest from reference TRBV7-7 and TRBJ2-2 gives the full variable domain: GAGVSQSPRYKVTKRGQDVTLRCDPISSHATLYWYQQALGQGPEFLTYFNYEAQPDKSGLPSDRFSAERPEGSISTLTIQRTEQRDSAMYRCASSTSGAANTGELFFGEGSRLTVL.

The rearrangement uses TRBV28 and TRBJ2-7, with 10 bases aligning to TRBD2. J gave up 3 bases and V 1 base, and 3 bases lay outside the gene matches. Germline-derived CDR1 and CDR2 are MDHEN and SYDVKM. The CDR3 is made up of 15 amino acids. CDR3 protein: CASSLLTSGFYEQYF. The CDR3 region has the DNA TGTGCCAGCAGTTTATTGACTAGCGGGTTCTACGAGCAGTACTTC.

V is TRBV4-1 and J is TRBJ2-1; D not certain. The germline V and J ends were trimmed by 3 bases and 0 bases, with 9 bases remaining between them. Germline V CDR1 and CDR2: MGHRA, YSYEKL. The CDR3 has 15 amino acids. CDR3 nucleotide sequence: TGCGCCAGCAGCCAGAGCGTCAACTCCTACAATGAGCAGTTCTTC. Encoded protein: CASSQSVNSYNEQFF.

The CDR3 bases are TGCGCCAGCAGCTTGGTTCGGGGGGCCAGCTCCTACAATGAGCAGTTCTTC. Translation gives CASSLVRGASSYNEQFF. The rearrangement joins TRBV5-1 to TRBJ2-1; a possible D gene is TRBD2 (7 bases). Per the germline V gene, CDR1 is SGHRS and CDR2 is YFSETQ. Between the trimmed V and J ends, which lost 0 bases and 0 bases, there was a span of 13 bases. The CDR3 is 17 residues long.

The rearrangement links TRBV29-1 to TRBJ2-3, with a weak D call TRBD2 (5 bases). V gave up 7 bases and J gave up 2 bases, with 13 bases separating them. The CDR3 loop spans 13 amino acids. Germline loops: CDR1 SQVTM, CDR2 ANQGSEA. DNA of the CDR3: TGCAGCGATGCCCCAGCGGCCACAGATACGCAGTATTTT. Translation: CSDAPAATDTQYF.

The gene calls are TRBV6-2 or TRBV6-3 and TRBJ2-7; TRBD2 agrees at 8 bases. The CDR3 totals 16 residues. Unmatched junction bases numbered 15, after V lost 5 bases and J lost 6 bases. CDR1 and CDR2 (germline): MNHEY, SVGEGT. The chain's CDR3 is CASSRPPGLGQLEQYF. In DNA form, the CDR3 reads TGTGCCAGCAGTCGACCTCCGGGACTAGGTCAGCTCGAGCAGTACTTC.

The table lists this clone with a few counts. The V and J genes are TRBV11-2 and TRBJ2-5; D is perhaps TRBD1 (6 bases). V lost 5 bases and J 1 base, leaving 11 bases between the germline ends. This CDR3 has 14 residues. Germline CDR1 SGHAT, CDR2 FQNNGV. In DNA, the CDR3 is TGTGCCAGCAGCAAAGACAGGTCCCAAGAGACCCAGTACTTC. Its protein is CASSKDRSQETQYF.

The rearrangement links TRBV6-2 or TRBV6-3 to TRBJ2-3, with TRBD1 matching over 7 bases. Germline V gene data show CDR1 as MNHEY and CDR2 as SVGEGT. J gave up 2 bases and V 2 bases, and 7 bases lay outside the gene matches. This CDR3 contains 16 residues. DNA of the CDR3: TGTGCCAGCAGTTACGCCGGACAGGACCCCACAGATACGCAGTATTTT. Translation gives CASSYAGQDPTDTQYF.

V usage is TRBV7-8 and J usage is TRBJ1-2; 8 nucleotides match TRBD1. With 4 bases clipped from V and 4 bases from J, the junction kept 5 bases outside the gene matches. Germline CDR1 SGHVS, CDR2 FQNEAQ. The CDR3 contains 14 residues. CDR3 loop: CASSYTGGSYGYTF. DNA for the CDR3: TGTGCCAGCAGCTATACAGGGGGAAGCTATGGCTACACCTTC. The whole variable domain, remainder taken from reference TRBV7-8 and TRBJ1-2, is GAGVSQSPRYKVAKRGQDVALRCDPISGHVSLFWYQQALGQGPEFLTYFQNEAQLDKSGLPSDRFFAERPEGSVSTLKIQRTQQEDSAVYLCASSYTGGSYGYTFGSGTRLTVV.

The rearrangement joins TRBV6-2 or TRBV6-3 to TRBJ2-1, with D unresolved. The CDR3 sequence is 15 residues long. V lost 5 bases and J 0 bases, leaving 11 bases between the germline ends. The V gene's germline CDR1 is MNHEY and CDR2 SVGEGT. As DNA, the CDR3 is TGTGCCAGCAGTGTCGAGATAAGCTCCTACAATGAGCAGTTCTTC. Translating it yields CASSVEISSYNEQFF.

The chain has TRBV19 and TRBJ1-5, with 12 bases matching TRBD1. Germline CDR1 LNHDA, CDR2 SQIVND (reference sequence). The CDR3 is 15 amino acids. V lost 9 bases and J lost 5; bases outside the gene matches: 8. The CDR3 DNA is TGTGCCAGCTCATCCGGGACAGGGGGCTATCAGCCCCAGCATTTT. This translates into CASSSGTGGYQPQHF.

The CDR3 bases are TGTGCCAGCAGCTTATGGCCTAGCGGGAGTAAGGAGACCCAGTACTTC. Translation gives CASSLWPSGSKETQYF. J is TRBJ2-5 and V is TRBV7-9; 10 bases line up with TRBD2. The CDR3 extends over 16 amino acids. V lost 2 bases to trimming and J lost 5 bases; unmatched junction nucleotides: 8. From germline, CDR1 is SEHNR and CDR2 FQNEAQ (reference sequence).

The table lists this clone with a few counts. This chain joins TRBV10-3 and TRBJ1-1; 7 bases map to TRBD1. V shed 7 bases and J 0 bases; nucleotides not matched to a gene: 2. The germline gives CDR1 ENHRY, CDR2 SYGVKD. The CDR3 has 13 residues. The CDR3 DNA follows: TGTGCCATCACGGGACAGATGAACACTGAAGCTTTCTTT. Translated, it gives CAITGQMNTEAFF.

The chain joins TRBV6-6 to TRBJ1-2; D remains unclear. The CDR3 consists of 14 residues. Per germline, CDR1 MNHNY and CDR2 SVGAGI (reference sequence). Trimming removed 7 bases at V and 0 bases at J, with 12 bases between. CDR3 loop: CASTKPGTNYGYTF. The CDR3 DNA is TGTGCCAGCACCAAACCGGGGACTAACTATGGCTACACCTTC.

The chain links TRBV7-2 to TRBJ1-2; D uncertain. V was cut by 1 base and J by 7 bases, with 4 bases left in between. The CDR3 spans 11 residues. Germline V gene lookup returns CDR1 SGHTA and CDR2 FQGNSA. The CDR3 DNA sequence: TGTGCCAGCAGCTTAGTCGGTGGCTACACCTTC. Its protein is CASSLVGGYTF.

This chain joins TRBV6-6 and TRBJ1-1; D remains ambiguous. The CDR3 loop spans 11 amino acids. Trimming removed 8 bases from V and 6 bases from J, with 10 bases in between. Germline CDR1 is MNHNY and CDR2 is SVGAGI (reference sequence). CDR3 residues: CASGSGAEAFF. For the CDR3, the DNA is TGTGCCAGCGGTAGCGGGGCTGAAGCTTTCTTT.

This chain uses TRBV9 with TRBJ1-1; maybe TRBD1 (6 bases). V lost 1 base and J lost 1, with 11 bases in between. Germline loops: CDR1 SGDLS, CDR2 YYNGEE. The CDR3 spans 15 residues. CDR3 protein: CASSVRDNKNTEAFF. The CDR3 DNA reads TGTGCCAGCAGCGTAAGGGACAATAAGAACACTGAAGCTTTCTTT. Full variable domain (rest looked up from reference TRBV9 and TRBJ1-1): DSGVTQTPKHLITATGQRVTLRCSPRSGDLSVYWYQQSLDQGLQFLIQYYNGEERAKGNILERFSAQQFPDLHSELNLSSLELGDSALYFCASSVRDNKNTEAFFGQGTRLTVV.

This rearrangement joins TRBV6-5 to TRBJ1-2; 9 nucleotides line up with TRBD1. Germline V lookup: CDR1 MNHEY, CDR2 SVGAGI. Losses at the gene ends were 6 bases for V and 5 bases for J; bases not matched to a gene: 10. The CDR3 is made up of 15 amino acids. The CDR3 DNA sequence: TGTGCCAGCAGGCAAATGGACAGGGGAAATTATGGCTACACCTTC. This translates into CASRQMDRGNYGYTF.

The V and J genes are TRBV27 and TRBJ2-1; the match to TRBD1 covers 8 bases. The CDR3 consists of 12 residues. CDR1 is MNHEY and CDR2 is SMNVEV in the germline V gene (reference sequence). Trimming at V came to 7 bases and at J to 7 bases, leaving 3 bases not matched to a gene. The CDR3 DNA is TGTGCCAGCATGGACAGGGTGAATGAGCAGTTCTTC. It codes for CASMDRVNEQFF.

The chain carries TRBV7-9 and TRBJ1-3, with TRBD1 matching over 8 bases. The CDR3 spans 16 residues. V dropped 5 bases and J dropped 2; count of bases not matched to a gene: 8. Germline CDR1 is SEHNR and CDR2 is FQNEAQ (reference sequence). The CDR3 nucleotides are TGTGCCAGCAGCCTCATACAGGGGGGGGCTGGAAACACCATATATTTT. Its protein product is CASSLIQGGAGNTIYF.

The chain joins TRBV5-4 to TRBJ1-3; D is possibly TRBD1 (5 bases). CDR1 and CDR2 (germline): SGHNT, YYREEE (reference sequence). This CDR3 has 15 residues. V was cut by 0 bases and J by 3 bases, with 10 bases left in between. As DNA, the CDR3 is TGTGCCAGCAGCTTGGGGAGGGGAGTTGGAAACACCATATATTTT. Amino acid sequence: CASSLGRGVGNTIYF.

The chain couples TRBV7-9 to TRBJ1-1, with unresolved D. Trimming removed 0 bases at V and 4 bases at J, with 12 bases between. The CDR3 loop spans 15 amino acids. The V gene's germline CDR1 is SEHNR and CDR2 FQNEAQ (reference sequence). CDR3: CASSLANIMPTEAFF. CDR3 DNA: TGTGCCAGCAGCTTAGCGAACATAATGCCCACTGAAGCTTTCTTT. The whole variable domain, filled in from reference TRBV7-9 and TRBJ1-1, reads DTGVSQNPRHKITKRGQNVTFRCDPISEHNRLYWYRQTLGQGPEFLTYFQNEAQLEKSRLLSDRFSAERPKGSFSTLEIQRTEQGDSAMYLCASSLANIMPTEAFFGQGTRLTVV.

This chain links TRBV9 with TRBJ1-1; the D is unclear. This CDR3 is 13 amino acids long. Deletions cut 4 bases from V and 0 bases from J, with 7 bases between. Germline V lookup: CDR1 SGDLS, CDR2 YYNGEE. The CDR3 loop reads CASSPRMNTEAFF. In DNA form, the CDR3 reads TGTGCCAGCAGCCCTAGGATGAACACTGAAGCTTTCTTT.

This chain uses TRBV19 with TRBJ2-1, with TRBD1 identical over 10 bases. Germline loops: CDR1 LNHDA, CDR2 SQIVND (reference sequence). V shed 9 bases and J 6 bases; nucleotides not matched to a gene: 8. CDR3 length: 14 residues. DNA of the CDR3: TGTGCCAGCGGGGGGGGACAGGGGTTCAATGAGCAGTTCTTC. Translation gives CASGGGQGFNEQFF.

This sequence joins TRBV28 and TRBJ2-1, with D tentatively TRBD2 (5 bases). CDR1 and CDR2 from the germline V gene are MDHEN and SYDVKM. This CDR3 is 14 amino acids long. Trimming stripped 2 bases from V and 6 bases from J, with 11 bases between. CDR3 amino acids: CASSLGLAGNEQFF. The CDR3 region has the DNA TGTGCCAGCAGTTTAGGCCTAGCCGGCAATGAGCAGTTCTTC. Using reference TRBV28 and TRBJ2-1 for the parts outside the CDR3, the full variable domain is DVKVTQSSRYLVKRTGEKVFLECVQDMDHENMFWYRQDPGLGLRLIYFSYDVKMKEKGDIPEGYSVSREKKERFSLILESASTNQTSMYLCASSLGLAGNEQFFGPGTRLTVL.

The chain joins TRBV5-5 to TRBJ2-1, with TRBD2 as a possible D gene (6 bases). The V and J ends lost 1 base and 10 bases respectively, with 9 bases between them. Germline lookup yields CDR1 SGHKS and CDR2 YYEKEE (reference sequence). CDR3 length equals 12 residues. CDR3 coding DNA: TGTGCCAGCAGCTTGACGGGAGAGGAGCAGTTCTTC. Residues: CASSLTGEEQFF.

This clone was seen once. The gene calls are TRBV9 and TRBJ2-3; 15 bases are a match to TRBD2. The junction had 15 bases not matched to a gene; V was cut back by 3 bases and J by 4 bases. Germline V gene data show CDR1 as SGDLS and CDR2 as YYNGEE. The length of the CDR3 is 20 residues. The CDR3 DNA sequence: TGTGCCAGCAGCGCACCCGGACTAGCGGGAGGGCCGGGGGGGTCAGATACGCAGTATTTT. As protein: CASSAPGLAGGPGGSDTQYF.